Sequencing of this T cell receptor (beta chain) was carried out in a study of cytomegalovirus exposure and HLA in healthy donors. Germline V lookup: CDR1 MDHEN, CDR2 SYDVKM. V lost 7 bases, J lost 0 bases, and 5 bases stayed unmatched. The CDR3 contains 15 residues. Vbeta (60) and Jbeta (13) primers were used in the PCR. Sequenced by immunoSEQ multiplex PCR; TCRdb stores in-frame clones only, minus some. Its clone listing holds around 140,000 clones. Of note for this clone: The antigen is unknown.

General study results and limits: Productive rates of about 90% or about 30% were seen for most TCR beta V segments in an earlier analysis. A later analysis reported that several of the most significant clusters appeared to be linked to common viral pathogens, among them Epstein-Barr virus. There were some V segments, including TRBV6-2 and TRBV6-3, excluded as indistinguishable. Reported results showed that the classifier diagnosed cytomegalovirus status with high specificity and sensitivity.

The V gene is TRBV28, the J gene TRBJ1-1; 10 bases map to TRBD1. Sequencing used PBMCs. The sequence came from a male donor in good health and CMV-seronegative. The CDR3 loop reads CASIRQGAMNTEAFF. CDR3 nucleotide sequence: TGTGCCAGCATTAGACAGGGGGCGATGAACACTGAAGCTTTCTTT.